This is a list of T cell receptor beta chains from one sample in a study of blood T cell repertoires in COVID-19. Data came from immunoSEQ multiplex PCR; TCRdb stores just in-frame clones and leaves some out. The sample contains a few hundred thousand clones, approximately 86% of which appear only once. Sequences were obtained from peripheral blood. All receptors derive from a man between 40 and 49 years old who had recovered from COVID-19. Each CDR3 is given with its conserved first and last residue. The D gene is left open where the match is weak. Size is stated for part of the rows, as once, few or many counts, or as a class when the clone is expanded.

D	J	V	size	DNA	CDR3
-	TRBJ2-7	TRBV9	-	TGTGCCAGCAGCCCAAGGGGGGGGCTTCACGACGAGCAGTACTTC	CASSPRGGLHDEQYF
TRBD1	TRBJ1-5	TRBV9	-	TGTGCCAGCAGCGAGACAGGGGGCAATCAGCCCCAGCATTTT	CASSETGGNQPQHF
-	TRBJ2-1	TRBV30	-	TGTGCCTGGAGTGTAAGCCTAGCGAACAATGAGCAGTTCTTC	CAWSVSLANNEQFF
TRBD1	TRBJ2-7	TRBV18	-	TGTGCCAGCTCACCACCGTCCGGACAGGCCTACGAGCAGTACTTC	CASSPPSGQAYEQYF
TRBD2	TRBJ2-7	TRBV6-2/TRBV6-3	-	TGTGCCAGCAGTCCCCGGGATAGCGGGAGGGCCTCCTACGAGCAGTACTTC	CASSPRDSGRASYEQYF
TRBD1	TRBJ2-7	TRBV5-6	-	TGTGCCAGCAGCCAGGTGGGACAGGGATTGTTCGAGCAGTACTTC	CASSQVGQGLFEQYF
-	TRBJ2-7	TRBV30	-	TGTGCCTGGAGTAAGGAAGCGGGCTACTACGAGCAGTACTTC	CAWSKEAGYYEQYF
TRBD2	TRBJ2-2	TRBV9	-	TGTGCCAGCAGCGGAAGACTAGCGGCGAACACCGGGGAGCTGTTTTTT	CASSGRLAANTGELFF
-	TRBJ2-5	TRBV2	-	TGTGCCAGCTCTCACCGGGACTGGTACCAAGAGACCCAGTACTTC	CASSHRDWYQETQYF
TRBD2	TRBJ2-3	TRBV5-4	-	TGTGCCAGCAGCTTCCGGGGGGCAGATACGCAGTATTTT	CASSFRGADTQYF
-	TRBJ1-1	TRBV10-3	-	TGTGCCATCAGTGACCGTCCCCCCCTGAACACTGAAGCTTTCTTT	CAISDRPPLNTEAFF
-	TRBJ2-7	TRBV29-1	-	TGCAGCGTTGTGGTCCCAGGACAGCTCGTGCGCTACGAGCAGTACTTC	CSVVVPGQLVRYEQYF
-	TRBJ1-5	TRBV19	few	TGTGCCAGTAGTATATGGGCACAACAAACTAATCAGCCCCAGCATTTT	CASSIWAQQTNQPQHF
-	TRBJ2-2	TRBV9	-	TGTGCCAGCAGCGTAGACAGCACCGGGGAGCTGTTTTTT	CASSVDSTGELFF
-	TRBJ2-2	TRBV5-4	-	TGTGCCAGCAGCGTAGGGACTCCCCTCCCCGGGGAGCTGTTTTTT	CASSVGTPLPGELFF
-	TRBJ2-1	TRBV9	-	TGTGCCAGCAGCCAGAGGGATGAGCAGTTCTTC	CASSQRDEQFF
-	TRBJ2-1	TRBV7-9	-	TGTGCCAGCAGCTTGGTGGGCATATACAATGAGCAGTTCTTC	CASSLVGIYNEQFF
-	TRBJ2-7	TRBV27	-	TGTGCCAGCAGAAAAAGGGGTGGCGAGCAGTACTTC	CASRKRGGEQYF
TRBD1	TRBJ2-7	TRBV2	-	TGTGCCAGCAGTGATCCCTGGACAGGGGACTACGAGCAGTACTTC	CASSDPWTGDYEQYF
TRBD2	TRBJ2-2	TRBV20-1	-	TGCAGTGCTAGTGTTCCGGGACTAGCGCAGGGTACCGGGGAGCTGTTTTTT	CSASVPGLAQGTGELFF
-	TRBJ2-5	TRBV2	once	TGTGCCACCGACGGGATGGGCCAGGAGACCCAGTACTTC	CATDGMGQETQYF
TRBD2	TRBJ2-3	TRBV4-3	-	TGCGCCAGCAGCCAAGATCTTCCAGCGGGGGGGCACACAGATACGCAGTATTTT	CASSQDLPAGGHTDTQYF
-	TRBJ1-6	TRBV6-6	-	TGTGCCAGCACGATGATGGGCGGGTCACCCCTCCACTTT	CASTMMGGSPLHF
TRBD2	TRBJ2-1	TRBV19	-	TGTGCCAGTAGTATGGGACTACATAGTTACAATGAGCAGTTCTTC	CASSMGLHSYNEQFF
TRBD2	TRBJ2-2	TRBV4-2	-	TGTGCCAGCAGCCAAGACGGGACTAGCGGGAAAACCGGGGAGCTGTTTTTT	CASSQDGTSGKTGELFF
TRBD2	TRBJ2-5	TRBV20-1	-	TGCAGTGCTAGTCGCTCCGGGACTAGCTTTTTGGAGACCCAGTACTTC	CSASRSGTSFLETQYF
-	TRBJ2-7	TRBV27	-	TGTGCCAGCAGCCCGTGGGGCCGAGTTACCTACGAGCAGTACTTC	CASSPWGRVTYEQYF
TRBD1	TRBJ1-1	TRBV5-6	-	TGTGCCAGCGGAGGACAGGGAATCACTGAAGCTTTCTTT	CASGGQGITEAFF
-	TRBJ2-3	TRBV12-3/TRBV12-4	-	TGTGCCAGCAGTTTAAGCGGAGCAGATACGCAGTATTTT	CASSLSGADTQYF
-	TRBJ1-1	TRBV5-4	many	TGTGCCAGCAGCTTGGGGGGGCGCACTGAAGCTTTCTTT	CASSLGGRTEAFF
-	TRBJ2-7	TRBV3-1/TRBV3-2	-	TGTGCCAGCAGCCCCCTTAACGGGAGCTCCTACGAGCAGTACTTC	CASSPLNGSSYEQYF
TRBD1	TRBJ1-1	TRBV7-2	-	TGTGCCAGCAGCCGCGAAACAGGGGCTAACACTGAAGCTTTCTTT	CASSRETGANTEAFF
TRBD2	TRBJ2-7	TRBV2	-	TGTGCCAGCAGAACTAGCGGGAGATCCTACGAGCAGTACTTC	CASRTSGRSYEQYF
-	TRBJ1-5	TRBV10-2	-	TGCGCCAGCAGTGAGTCTGGGTCCGGGGTTCCCCAGCATTTT	CASSESGSGVPQHF
TRBD2	TRBJ2-3	TRBV7-2	-	TGTGCCAGCAGCTTAACGTTACTAGCGGGAGGTGCAGATACGCAGTATTTT	CASSLTLLAGGADTQYF
-	TRBJ2-3	TRBV10-3	-	TGTGCCATCAGTGTGTCCGCGGCAGATACGCAGTATTTT	CAISVSAADTQYF
-	TRBJ1-2	TRBV30	-	TGTGCCTGGAGTGTAATGTACAGCTACACCTTC	CAWSVMYSYTF
-	TRBJ2-3	TRBV5-1	-	TGCGCCAGCAGCCTCCCCGTAGGCAGGGGACGTTCAGATACGCAGTATTTT	CASSLPVGRGRSDTQYF
TRBD2	TRBJ2-1	TRBV7-9	-	TGTGCCAGCAGCTTTGGGCTAGCGGCATACAATGAGCAGTTCTTC	CASSFGLAAYNEQFF
-	TRBJ1-5	TRBV7-9	-	TGTGCCAGCAGCTCTTGGGGCACGGTCAATCAGCCCCAGCATTTT	CASSSWGTVNQPQHF
-	TRBJ2-2	TRBV27	-	TGTGCCAGCAATCCCTTTCCCGGGGCCGGGGAGCTGTTTTTT	CASNPFPGAGELFF
TRBD2	TRBJ2-1	TRBV10-1	-	TGCGCCAGCAGACCTCACCGGGGGGGCTCCTACAATGAGCAGTTCTTC	CASRPHRGGSYNEQFF
-	TRBJ1-5	TRBV28	-	TGTGCCAGCAGTTTACAACAGGTCTATAGCAATCAGCCCCAGCATTTT	CASSLQQVYSNQPQHF